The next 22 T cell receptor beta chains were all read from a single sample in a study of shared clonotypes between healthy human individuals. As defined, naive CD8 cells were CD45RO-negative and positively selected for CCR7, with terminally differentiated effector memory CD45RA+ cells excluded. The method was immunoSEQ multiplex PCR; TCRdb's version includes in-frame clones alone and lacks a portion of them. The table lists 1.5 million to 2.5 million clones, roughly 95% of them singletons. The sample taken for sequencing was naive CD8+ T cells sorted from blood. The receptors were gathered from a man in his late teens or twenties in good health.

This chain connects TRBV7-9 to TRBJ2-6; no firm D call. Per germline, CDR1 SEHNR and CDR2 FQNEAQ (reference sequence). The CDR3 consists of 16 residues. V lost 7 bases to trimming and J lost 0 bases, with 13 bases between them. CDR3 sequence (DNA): TGTGCCAGCATCCTTTTCGACTTCTCTGGGGCCAACGTCCTGACTTTC. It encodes CASILFDFSGANVLTF.

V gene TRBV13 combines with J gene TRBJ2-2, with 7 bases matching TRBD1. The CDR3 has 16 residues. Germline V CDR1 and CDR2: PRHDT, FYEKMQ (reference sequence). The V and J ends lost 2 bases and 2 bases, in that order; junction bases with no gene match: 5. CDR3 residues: CASSLRNRGNTGELFF. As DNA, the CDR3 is TGTGCCAGCAGCTTAAGGAACAGGGGAAACACCGGGGAGCTGTTTTTT.

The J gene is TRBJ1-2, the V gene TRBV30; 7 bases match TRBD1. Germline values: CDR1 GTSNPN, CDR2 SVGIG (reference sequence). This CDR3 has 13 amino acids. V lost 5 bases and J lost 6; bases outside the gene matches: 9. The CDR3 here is CAWAFRGGDGYTF. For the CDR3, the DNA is TGTGCCTGGGCCTTCAGGGGGGGAGATGGCTACACCTTC.

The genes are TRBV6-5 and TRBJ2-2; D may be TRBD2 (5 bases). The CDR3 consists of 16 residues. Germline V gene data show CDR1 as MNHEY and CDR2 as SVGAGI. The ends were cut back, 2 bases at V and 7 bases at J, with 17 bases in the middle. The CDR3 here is CASSYREFGRDGELFF. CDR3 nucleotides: TGTGCCAGCAGTTACCGGGAATTCGGACGGGACGGGGAGCTGTTTTTT.

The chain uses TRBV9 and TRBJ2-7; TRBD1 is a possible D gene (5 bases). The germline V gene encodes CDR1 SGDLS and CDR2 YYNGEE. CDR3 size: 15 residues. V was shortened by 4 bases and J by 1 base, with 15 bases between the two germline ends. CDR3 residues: CASSFTDQGSYEQYF. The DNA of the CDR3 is TGTGCCAGCAGCTTTACAGATCAGGGTTCCTACGAGCAGTACTTC.

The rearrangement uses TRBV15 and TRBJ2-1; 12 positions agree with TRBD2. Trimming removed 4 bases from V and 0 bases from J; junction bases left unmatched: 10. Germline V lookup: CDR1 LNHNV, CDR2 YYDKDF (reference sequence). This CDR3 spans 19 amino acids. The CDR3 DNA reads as TGTGCCACCAGCACCTACTGGACTAGCGGGGAATACTCCTACAATGAGCAGTTCTTC. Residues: CATSTYWTSGEYSYNEQFF.

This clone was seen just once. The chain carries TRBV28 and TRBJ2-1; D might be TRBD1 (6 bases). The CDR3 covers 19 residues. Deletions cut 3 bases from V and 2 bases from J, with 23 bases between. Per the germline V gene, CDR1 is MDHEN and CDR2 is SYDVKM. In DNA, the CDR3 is TGTGCCAGCAGTTTTCCTTCAGACAGGAGAGGTGTCACCTACAATGAGCAGTTCTTC. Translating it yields CASSFPSDRRGVTYNEQFF.

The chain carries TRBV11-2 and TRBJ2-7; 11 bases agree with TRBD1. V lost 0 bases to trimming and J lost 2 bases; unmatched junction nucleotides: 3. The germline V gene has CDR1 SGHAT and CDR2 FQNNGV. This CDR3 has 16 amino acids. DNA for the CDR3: TGTGCCAGCAGCTTAGATTTGGGACAGGGGGCCTACGAGCAGTACTTC. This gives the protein CASSLDLGQGAYEQYF.

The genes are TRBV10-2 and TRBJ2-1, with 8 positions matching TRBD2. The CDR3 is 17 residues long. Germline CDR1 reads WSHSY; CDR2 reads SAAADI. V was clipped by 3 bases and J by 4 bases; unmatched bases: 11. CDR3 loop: CASSDPGGGLAYNEQFF. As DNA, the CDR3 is TGCGCCAGCAGTGACCCGGGAGGGGGGTTGGCTTACAATGAGCAGTTCTTC.

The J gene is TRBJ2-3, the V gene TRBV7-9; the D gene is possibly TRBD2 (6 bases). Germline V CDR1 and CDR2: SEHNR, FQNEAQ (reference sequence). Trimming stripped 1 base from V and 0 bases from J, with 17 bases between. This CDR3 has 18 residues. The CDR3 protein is CASSLVLGSGTSTDTQYF. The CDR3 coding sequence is TGTGCCAGCAGCTTAGTCCTCGGCTCAGGGACTAGCACAGATACGCAGTATTTT. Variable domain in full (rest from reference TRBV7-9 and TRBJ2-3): DTGVSQNPRHKITKRGQNVTFRCDPISEHNRLYWYRQTLGQGPEFLTYFQNEAQLEKSRLLSDRFSAERPKGSFSTLEIQRTEQGDSAMYLCASSLVLGSGTSTDTQYFGPGTRLTVL.

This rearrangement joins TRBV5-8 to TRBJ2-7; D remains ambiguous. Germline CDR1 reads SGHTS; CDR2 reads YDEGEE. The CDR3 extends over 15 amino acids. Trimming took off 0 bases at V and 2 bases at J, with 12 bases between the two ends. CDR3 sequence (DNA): TGTGCCAGCAGCTTGGCTTTATACAGCGCCTACGAGCAGTACTTC. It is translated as CASSLALYSAYEQYF. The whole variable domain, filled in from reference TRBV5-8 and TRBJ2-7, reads EAGVTQSPTHLIKTRGQQATLRCSPISGHTSVYWYQQALGLGLQFLLWYDEGEERNRGNFPPRFSGRQFPNYSSELNVNALELEDSALYLCASSLALYSAYEQYFGPGTRLTVT.

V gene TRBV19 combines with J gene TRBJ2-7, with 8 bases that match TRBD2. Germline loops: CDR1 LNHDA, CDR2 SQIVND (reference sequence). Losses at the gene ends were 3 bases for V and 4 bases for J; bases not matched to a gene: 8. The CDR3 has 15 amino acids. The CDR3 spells CASSIYLAGFYEQYF. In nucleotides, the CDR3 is TGTGCCAGTAGTATCTACCTAGCGGGCTTTTACGAGCAGTACTTC.

The CDR3 DNA is TGTGCCACCCTGCCGGGGGGGCTTCTAGACTCCTACAATGAGCAGTTCTTC. Translated, it gives CATLPGGLLDSYNEQFF. This chain links TRBV7-2 with TRBJ2-1, with 8 bases lining up with TRBD2. V trimming: 10 bases; J trimming: 0 bases; junction bases outside the gene matches: 14. The CDR3 covers 17 residues. Looked up from germline, CDR1 is SGHTA and CDR2 is FQGNSA.

The CDR3 nucleotides are TGTGCCAGCACCGGGGTCACGGATACGCAGTATTTT. Translation: CASTGVTDTQYF. The V and J genes are TRBV6-6 and TRBJ2-3, with D possibly matching TRBD2 (5 bases). The CDR3 is made up of 12 amino acids. CDR1 and CDR2 (germline): MNHNY, SVGAGI (reference sequence). Trimming left V 7 bases short and J 6 bases short, with 11 bases between.

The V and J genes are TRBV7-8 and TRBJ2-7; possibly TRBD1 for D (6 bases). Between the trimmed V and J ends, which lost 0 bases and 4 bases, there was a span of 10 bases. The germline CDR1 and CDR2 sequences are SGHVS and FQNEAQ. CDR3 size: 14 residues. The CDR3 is CASSLASGAYEQYF. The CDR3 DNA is TGTGCCAGCAGCTTAGCGTCAGGGGCATACGAGCAGTACTTC.

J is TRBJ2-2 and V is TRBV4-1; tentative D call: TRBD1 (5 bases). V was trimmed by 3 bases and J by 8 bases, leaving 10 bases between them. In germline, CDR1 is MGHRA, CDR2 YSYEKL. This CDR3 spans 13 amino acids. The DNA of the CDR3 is TGCGCCAGCAGCCACCGAAAGGGGGGGGAGCTGTTTTTT. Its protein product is CASSHRKGGELFF.

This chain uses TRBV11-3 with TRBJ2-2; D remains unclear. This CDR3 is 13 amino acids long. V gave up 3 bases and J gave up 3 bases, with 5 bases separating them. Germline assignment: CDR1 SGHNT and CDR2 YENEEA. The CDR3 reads CASSFGHTGELFF. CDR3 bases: TGTGCCAGCAGCTTCGGTCACACCGGGGAGCTGTTTTTT.

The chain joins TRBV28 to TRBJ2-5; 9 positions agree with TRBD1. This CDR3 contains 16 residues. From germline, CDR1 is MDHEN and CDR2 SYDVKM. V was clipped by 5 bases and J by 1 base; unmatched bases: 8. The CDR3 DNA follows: TGTGCCAGCAGTCTTGGGACAGGGACTACCCAAGAGACCCAGTACTTC. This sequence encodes CASSLGTGTTQETQYF. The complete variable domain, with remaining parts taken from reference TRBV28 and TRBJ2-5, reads DVKVTQSSRYLVKRTGEKVFLECVQDMDHENMFWYRQDPGLGLRLIYFSYDVKMKEKGDIPEGYSVSREKKERFSLILESASTNQTSMYLCASSLGTGTTQETQYFGPGTRLLVL.

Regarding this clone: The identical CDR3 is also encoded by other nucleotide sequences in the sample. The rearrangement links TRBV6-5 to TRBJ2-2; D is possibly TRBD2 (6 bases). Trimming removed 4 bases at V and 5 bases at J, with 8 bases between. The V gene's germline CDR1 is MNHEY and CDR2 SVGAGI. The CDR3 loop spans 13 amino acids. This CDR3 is CASSLGGTGELFF. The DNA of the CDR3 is TGTGCCAGCAGTTTGGGGGGTACCGGGGAGCTGTTTTTT.

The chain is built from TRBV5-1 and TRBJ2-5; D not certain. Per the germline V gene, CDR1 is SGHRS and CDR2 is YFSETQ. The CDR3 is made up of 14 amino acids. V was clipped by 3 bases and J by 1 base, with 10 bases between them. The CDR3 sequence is CASSSDGSQETQYF. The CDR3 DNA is TGCGCCAGCAGCTCTGATGGGTCCCAAGAGACCCAGTACTTC.

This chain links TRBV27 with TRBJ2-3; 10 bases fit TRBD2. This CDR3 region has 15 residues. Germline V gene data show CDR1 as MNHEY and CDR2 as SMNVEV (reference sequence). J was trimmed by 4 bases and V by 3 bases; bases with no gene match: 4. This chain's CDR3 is CASSLASGGPDTQYF. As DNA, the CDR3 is TGTGCCAGCAGTTTGGCTAGCGGGGGCCCAGATACGCAGTATTTT.

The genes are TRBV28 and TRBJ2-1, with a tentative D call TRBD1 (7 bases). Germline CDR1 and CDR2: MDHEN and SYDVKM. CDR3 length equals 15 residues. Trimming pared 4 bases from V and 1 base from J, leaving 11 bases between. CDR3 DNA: TGTGCCAGCAGTTGGCAGGGGGGATCCTACAATGAGCAGTTCTTC. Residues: CASSWQGGSYNEQFF.